This T cell receptor (beta chain) was recovered during a study of T-cell reconstitution after alpha-beta-depleted transplantation in children. Library preparation (for TCRbeta) was performed with unique molecular identifiers. TCRdb called the PCR reads again in MiXCR, with one record for every CDR3 protein. The sample contains over 550,000 distinct CDR3 sequences, 8% to 11% of which appear only once. The sample holds a few counts of this clonotype. CDR3 length: 15 amino acids. V lost 5 bases to trimming and J lost 5 bases, with 15 bases between them. CDR1 is SGHTA, CDR2 FQGNSA, per germline. V is TRBV7-2 and J is TRBJ2-2, with unresolved D. This sample comprised PBMCs from the stem cell graft donor, obtained from the stem cell graft. This receptor was obtained from a human donor who donated a stem cell graft to a child with acute myeloid leukemia. CDR3 region: CASSQTTRSTGELFF. CDR3 DNA sequence: TGTGCCAGCAGCCAAACCACGAGATCTACCGGGGAGCTGTTTTTT.